These 28 T cell receptor beta chains originate from one sample sequenced in a study of T cells after yellow fever vaccination. TCRdb analysed the 5' RACE reads with MiXCR anew, one entry per CDR3 protein. The sample records 500,000 to 550,000 distinct CDR3 sequences, around a fifth being singletons. The source was PBMCs, collected roughly 20 days after the first yellow fever vaccination. All receptors derive from a man between 18 and 35 years old who received the YFV17D yellow fever vaccine.

This clonotype was counted only a few times. The V call is TRBV11-1, the J call TRBJ1-5, with D possibly TRBD1 on 6 matching bases. The CDR3 contains 19 residues. V was trimmed by 4 bases and J by 2 bases, leaving 24 bases between them. Germline assignment: CDR1 SGHAT and CDR2 FQDESV (reference sequence). The CDR3 region is CASSSGGDSRDGGNQPQHF. In nucleotides, the CDR3 is TGTGCCAGCAGCTCTGGGGGCGACTCGCGGGACGGCGGCAATCAGCCCCAGCATTTT.

The chain couples TRBV12-3 or TRBV12-4 to TRBJ2-2; 7 bases line up with TRBD2. V lost 6 bases, J lost 0 bases, and 7 bases stayed unmatched. This CDR3 spans 16 amino acids. CDR3: CASSGLDLANTGELFF. Here the CDR3 DNA reads TGTGCCAGCAGCGGACTAGACCTCGCGAACACCGGGGAGCTGTTTTTT.

Here the CDR3 reads CASSQGKDYEQYF. CDR3 DNA: TGTGCCAGCAGCCAAGGAAAGGACTACGAGCAGTACTTC. The chain recombines TRBV3-1 with TRBJ2-7; D gene uncertain. The V gene's germline CDR1 is LGHDT and CDR2 YNNKEL (reference sequence). The CDR3 extends over 13 amino acids. With 1 base removed from V and 3 bases from J, the gap between germline ends came to 7 bases.

V is TRBV7-3 and J is TRBJ1-3; 8 nucleotides agree with TRBD1. CDR3 size: 16 residues. CDR1 is SGHTA and CDR2 is FQGTGA in the germline V gene. With V trimmed by 0 bases and J by 4 bases, 5 bases remained unmatched. The CDR3 here is CASSLTGTGAGNTIYF. CDR3 nucleotide sequence: TGTGCCAGCAGCTTAACAGGGACAGGAGCCGGAAACACCATATATTTT.

The rearrangement links TRBV18 to TRBJ2-3; D uncertain. The V gene's germline CDR1 is KGHSH and CDR2 LQKENI. V was trimmed by 8 bases and J by 3 bases, leaving 9 bases between them. This CDR3 comprises 12 residues. The CDR3 loop is CASTYSTDTQYF. The CDR3, as DNA: TGTGCCAGCACGTACTCTACAGATACGCAGTATTTT.

The chain is built from TRBV5-1 and TRBJ1-6; tentative D call: TRBD1 (5 bases). Germline assignment: CDR1 SGHRS and CDR2 YFSETQ. With 2 bases removed from V and 0 bases from J, the gap between germline ends came to 9 bases. This CDR3 has 16 residues. DNA for the CDR3: TGCGCCAGCAGCTTCAGGGCCAGCTCCTATAATTCACCCCTCCACTTT. This encodes CASSFRASSYNSPLHF.

This clonotype occurred a few times. The chain combines TRBV9 with TRBJ2-5, with D perhaps TRBD2 (6 bases). The germline CDR1 and CDR2 sequences are SGDLS and YYNGEE. V lost 3 bases and J 3 bases, leaving 15 bases between the germline ends. The CDR3 has 15 amino acids. The CDR3 DNA reads TGTGCCAGCAGCGATCCGGGACTCGCTGAAGAGACCCAGTACTTC. Translation: CASSDPGLAEETQYF.

This clonotype was found a few times. The V and J genes are TRBV10-3 and TRBJ1-3; 8 bases fit TRBD1. The CDR3 is 19 residues long. Trimming at V came to 10 bases and at J to 0 bases, leaving 20 bases not matched to a gene. CDR1 is ENHRY and CDR2 is SYGVKD in the germline V gene. The CDR3 region has the DNA TGTGCCACCAATGATTTCCAGGGACAGGCCCTAGGCTCTGGAAACACCATATATTTT. It encodes CATNDFQGQALGSGNTIYF.

This clonotype was seen ten or more times. V and J are TRBV20-1 and TRBJ2-7; D may be TRBD1 (6 bases). The CDR3 consists of 13 residues. V dropped 2 bases and J dropped 2 bases, with 10 bases sitting between them. Germline V CDR1 and CDR2: DFQATT, SNEGSKA (reference sequence). Here the CDR3 reads CSARRQVTYEQYF. CDR3 DNA sequence: TGCAGTGCTAGAAGACAGGTAACCTACGAGCAGTACTTC.

This clonotype was counted once. CDR3 sequence: CASTTSGYTDTQYF. As DNA, the CDR3 is TGTGCCAGTACTACTAGCGGGTACACAGATACGCAGTATTTT. The rearrangement uses TRBV19 and TRBJ2-3, with TRBD2 matching 9 bases. The CDR3 has 14 residues. In germline, CDR1 is LNHDA, CDR2 SQIVND (reference sequence). Trimming cost V 7 bases and J 2 bases; bases outside gene matches: 4. The whole variable domain, filled in from reference TRBV19 and TRBJ2-3, reads DGGITQSPKYLFRKEGQNVTLSCEQNLNHDAMYWYRQDPGQGLRLIYYSQIVNDFQKGDIAEGYSVSREKKESFPLTVTSAQKNPTAFYLCASTTSGYTDTQYFGPGTRLTVL.

The V call is TRBV7-9, the J call TRBJ1-2, with 8 bases aligning to TRBD1. Germline V lookup: CDR1 SEHNR, CDR2 FQNEAQ (reference sequence). The CDR3 is 14 residues long. The trim removed 0 bases at V and 8 bases at J, leaving 5 bases unmatched. CDR3 nucleotides: TGTGCCAGCAGCTTAGCGGGCAGGGGGCGCGGCTACACCTTC. It yields the protein CASSLAGRGRGYTF.

This clonotype occurred a few times. V is TRBV7-9 and J is TRBJ2-7; a possible D gene is TRBD1 (6 bases). Germline V CDR1 and CDR2: SEHNR, FQNEAQ (reference sequence). V dropped 5 bases and J dropped 2 bases, with 13 bases sitting between them. The CDR3 totals 14 residues. The CDR3 DNA is TGTGCCAGCAGCGCCCGGGACAACACCTACGAGCAGTACGTC. It is translated as CASSARDNTYEQYV.

This clonotype has only a few counts. The CDR3 spells CASSQEPGGRETQYF. The CDR3 DNA reads as TGCGCCAGCAGCCAAGAACCGGGGGGGCGGGAGACCCAGTACTTC. The chain recombines TRBV4-3 with TRBJ2-5, with TRBD2 identical over 8 bases. V lost 0 bases and J lost 5; bases outside the gene matches: 5. Germline CDR1 and CDR2: LGHNA and YSLEER. CDR3 size: 15 residues.

The CDR3 DNA reads as TGTGCCAGCAGCTTATCACTAGGGCTAGCGGCAGATACGCAGTATTTT. As protein: CASSLSLGLAADTQYF. The chain employs TRBV7-2 and TRBJ2-3; 7 bases are a match to TRBD2. With 2 bases clipped from V and 4 bases from J, the junction kept 9 bases outside the gene matches. The CDR3 covers 16 residues. Germline loops: CDR1 SGHTA, CDR2 FQGNSA.

This chain connects TRBV7-2 to TRBJ1-1; unclear D gene. Trimming pared 5 bases from V and 8 bases from J, leaving 15 bases between. Germline CDR1 reads SGHTA; CDR2 reads FQGNSA. CDR3 size: 13 residues. The CDR3 DNA is TGTGCCAGCAGCATACTCCTGGCGGAAGAAGCTTTCTTT. This translates into CASSILLAEEAFF. Drawing the rest from reference TRBV7-2 and TRBJ1-1, the complete variable domain is GAGVSQSPSNKVTEKGKDVELRCDPISGHTALYWYRQSLGQGLEFLIYFQGNSAPDKSGLPSDRFSAERTGGSVSTLTIQRTQQEDSAVYLCASSILLAEEAFFGQGTRLTVV.

In this sample, this clonotype turned up a few times. The chain links TRBV5-1 to TRBJ2-7; 9 bases line up with TRBD1. With V trimmed by 4 bases and J by 8 bases, 7 bases remained unmatched. Germline lookup yields CDR1 SGHRS and CDR2 YFSETQ. The CDR3 has 13 residues. CDR3 nucleotides: TGCGCCAGCAGCCGGGACAGGGAAAGTAAGCAGTACGTC. Amino acids: CASSRDRESKQYV.

The chain joins TRBV29-1 to TRBJ1-2; 7 positions agree with TRBD1. CDR1 is SQVTM, CDR2 ANQGSEA, per germline. V was clipped by 7 bases and J by 6 bases; unmatched bases: 8. This CDR3 is built from 12 residues. The CDR3: CSADREEDGYTF. The CDR3 nucleotides read TGCAGCGCTGACAGGGAAGAAGATGGCTACACCTTC.

This clonotype was seen more than once but under ten times. The gene calls are TRBV29-1 and TRBJ2-3; 10 bases match TRBD2. The CDR3 has 12 residues. V lost 6 bases, J lost 4 bases, and 1 base stayed unmatched. CDR1 is SQVTM and CDR2 is ANQGSEA in the germline V gene. The CDR3 sequence: CSVGLAADTQYF. In nucleotides, the CDR3 is TGCAGCGTCGGACTAGCGGCAGATACGCAGTATTTT.

This clonotype was counted a few times. The CDR3 loop reads CASSLLASTGGGTQYF. The CDR3 DNA is TGTGCCAGCAGCTTGCTAGCTTCGACAGGGGGAGGGACCCAGTACTTC. J is TRBJ2-5 and V is TRBV7-2, with 9 bases aligning to TRBD1. Germline assignment: CDR1 SGHTA and CDR2 FQGNSA. The CDR3 consists of 16 residues. The ends lost 3 bases at V and 7 bases at J; junction bases unmatched: 12. Full variable domain (missing parts from reference TRBV7-2 and TRBJ2-5): GAGVSQSPSNKVTEKGKDVELRCDPISGHTALYWYRQSLGQGLEFLIYFQGNSAPDKSGLPSDRFSAERTGGSVSTLTIQRTQQEDSAVYLCASSLLASTGGGTQYFGPGTRLLVL.

This clonotype has only a few counts. V and J are TRBV7-2 and TRBJ1-6; unclear D gene. Trimming stripped 5 bases from V and 8 bases from J, with 10 bases between. The CDR3 length is 13 residues. CDR1 SGHTA and CDR2 FQGNSA come from the germline V gene. The CDR3 sequence: CASSVNTDSPLHF. CDR3 bases: TGTGCCAGCAGCGTCAATACGGATTCACCCCTCCACTTT.

The CDR3 DNA sequence: TGTGCCAGCAGTATCCGGGACACCTACACTGAAGCTTTCTTT. It specifies CASSIRDTYTEAFF. The chain couples TRBV12-3 or TRBV12-4 to TRBJ1-1; D perhaps matches TRBD1 (6 bases). V lost 5 bases and J 3 bases, leaving 13 bases between the germline ends. This CDR3 spans 14 amino acids.

The chain uses TRBV27 and TRBJ2-3; the D is unclear. Germline V gene lookup returns CDR1 MNHEY and CDR2 SMNVEV (reference sequence). The CDR3 is made up of 17 amino acids. The V gene lost 5 bases and the J gene lost 2 bases, with 20 bases spanning the gap. The CDR3 nucleotides are TGTGCCAGCAGTCCCCGGACGGAGACAAGACTCACAGATACGCAGTATTTT. This gives the protein CASSPRTETRLTDTQYF.

The chain is built from TRBV7-9 and TRBJ2-3; D possibly corresponds to TRBD2 (6 bases). CDR1 and CDR2 (germline): SEHNR, FQNEAQ (reference sequence). The V end lost 5 bases, the J end lost 2 bases, and 11 bases lay between the germline ends. The CDR3 covers 14 residues. The CDR3 here is CASSMGLSTDTQYF. As DNA, the CDR3 is TGTGCCAGCAGCATGGGACTTTCCACAGATACGCAGTATTTT.

The chain couples TRBV11-2 to TRBJ2-3, with 7 bases lining up with TRBD2. Germline V gene sequence: CDR1 SGHAT, CDR2 FQNNGV. The CDR3 spans 15 residues. The V and J ends lost 5 bases and 5 bases, in that order; junction bases with no gene match: 10. Written as DNA, the CDR3 is TGTGCCAGCAGCCGATATTTGACTAGCTTAGATACGCAGTATTTT. The encoded protein is CASSRYLTSLDTQYF.

This clonotype has a handful of counts. The chain carries TRBV20-1 and TRBJ2-5, with D possibly called TRBD1 or TRBD2 (5 bases each). Trimming shortened V by 4 bases and J by 2 bases, and 11 bases separated the two germline ends. The CDR3 loop spans 13 amino acids. CDR1 and CDR2 (germline): DFQATT, SNEGSKA (reference sequence). For the CDR3, the DNA is TGCAGTGCTATATCGGGGCGGCAAGAGACCCAGTACTTC. Its protein is CSAISGRQETQYF.

The chain combines TRBV7-2 with TRBJ1-2; tentative D call: TRBD1 (5 bases). Germline CDR1 and CDR2: SGHTA and FQGNSA. This CDR3 is 16 amino acids long. V was shortened by 1 base and J by 0 bases, with 12 bases between the two germline ends. CDR3 protein: CASSLGAGGSNYGYTF. The DNA for the CDR3 is TGTGCCAGCAGCTTAGGGGCGGGGGGGTCTAACTATGGCTACACCTTC.

In the case of this clonotype: The junction does not match germline at one end; this may be a read error. This chain joins TRBV7-7 and TRBJ2-5, with 10 bases matching TRBD2. The CDR3 is 15 amino acids. CDR1 and CDR2 from the germline V gene are SSHAT and FNYEAQ (reference sequence). CDR3: CASSLLAGPQETQYF. CDR3 DNA sequence: TGTGCTAGCAGCTTACTAGCGGGGCCCCAAGAGACCCAGTACTTC.

The sample holds a few counts of this clonotype. The chain has TRBV9 and TRBJ2-5; 7 bases line up with TRBD2. J lost 1 base, V lost 3 bases, and 9 bases had no gene match. This CDR3 is 16 amino acids long. Germline-derived CDR1 and CDR2 are SGDLS and YYNGEE. For the CDR3, the DNA is TGTGCCAGCAGCGCGCCCCCCGGGGGGATCCAAGAGACCCAGTACTTC. Translation gives CASSAPPGGIQETQYF.